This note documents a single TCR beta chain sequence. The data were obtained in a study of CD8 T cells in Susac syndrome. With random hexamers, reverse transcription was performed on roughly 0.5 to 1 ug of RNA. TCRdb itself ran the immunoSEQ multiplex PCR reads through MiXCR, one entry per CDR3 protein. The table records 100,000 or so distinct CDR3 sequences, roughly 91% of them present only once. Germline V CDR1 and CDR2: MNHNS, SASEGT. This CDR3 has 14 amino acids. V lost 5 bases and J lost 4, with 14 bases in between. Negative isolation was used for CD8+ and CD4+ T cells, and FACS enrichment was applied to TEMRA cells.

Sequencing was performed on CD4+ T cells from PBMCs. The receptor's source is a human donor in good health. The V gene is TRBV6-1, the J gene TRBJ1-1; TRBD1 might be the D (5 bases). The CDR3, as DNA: TGTGCCAGCAGTTCTTTGGCAGGGCTCACTGAAGCTTTCTTT. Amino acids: CASSSLAGLTEAFF.